Each of the 19 T cell receptor beta chains below was sequenced from the same sample in a study of graft-versus-host responses after intestinal transplantation. Profiling relied on immunoSEQ multiplex PCR, and the TCRdb table lists in-frame clones only, not all of them. The data contain about 71,000 clones, around 91% of them seen just once; the ten biggest clones take up approximately 1.4%. No antigen has been assigned to these receptors. The material was unstimulated CD8+ T cells sorted from spleen or lymph node cells, obtained before intestinal transplant. The receptors were sampled from a human donor who received an intestinal transplant.

This clone was counted a single time. The chain combines TRBV5-6 with TRBJ1-1, with 7 nucleotides matching TRBD1. Germline V gene lookup returns CDR1 SGHDT and CDR2 YYEEEE. The ends lost 1 base at V and 0 bases at J; junction bases unmatched: 15. The length of the CDR3 is 19 residues. CDR3 in DNA: TGTGCCAGCAGCTTGACGCTCCCGGACAGGACCGTTATGAACACTGAAGCTTTCTTT. It specifies CASSLTLPDRTVMNTEAFF.

The genes are TRBV6-6 and TRBJ1-1, with D uncertain. V lost 0 bases to trimming and J lost 5 bases, with 7 bases between them. CDR3 length equals 13 residues. Looked up from germline, CDR1 is MNHNY and CDR2 is SVGAGI (reference sequence). The CDR3: CASSYSRVTEAFF. The CDR3 DNA reads TGTGCCAGCAGTTACTCTCGGGTAACTGAAGCTTTCTTT.

J is TRBJ2-7 and V is TRBV27; D is possibly TRBD2 (6 bases). Trimming removed 5 bases at V and 0 bases at J, with 14 bases between. The germline V gene encodes CDR1 MNHEY and CDR2 SMNVEV (reference sequence). This CDR3 has 15 residues. CDR3 nucleotide sequence: TGTGCCAGCAGTGCCAGCGGGCCCTCCTCCTACGAGCAGTACTTC. Translated, it gives CASSASGPSSYEQYF.

The chain uses TRBV19 and TRBJ1-1; weak D call: TRBD1 (6 bases). The V gene's germline CDR1 is LNHDA and CDR2 SQIVND (reference sequence). This CDR3 has 14 residues. V lost 8 bases and J 3 bases, leaving 16 bases between the germline ends. The CDR3 sequence is CASGEWGRYTEAFF. CDR3 bases: TGTGCCAGTGGGGAATGGGGGCGATACACTGAAGCTTTCTTT.

This clone was found a few times. The chain couples TRBV13 to TRBJ1-1; 9 bases match TRBD1. J gave up 2 bases and V 3 bases, and 4 bases lay outside the gene matches. This CDR3 region has 15 residues. Per germline, CDR1 PRHDT and CDR2 FYEKMQ (reference sequence). CDR3 in amino acids: CASSLGQGINTEAFF. For the CDR3, the DNA is TGTGCCAGCAGCTTGGGACAGGGAATCAACACTGAAGCTTTCTTT.

The genes are TRBV5-6 and TRBJ1-1; D gene unclear. V lost 0 bases to trimming and J lost 0 bases, with 9 bases between them. The CDR3 covers 15 residues. CDR1 and CDR2 from the germline V gene are SGHDT and YYEEEE. CDR3 in amino acids: CASSLGDNLNTEAFF. In DNA form, the CDR3 reads TGTGCCAGCAGCTTGGGCGACAACCTGAACACTGAAGCTTTCTTT.

This clone was recorded once. This chain connects TRBV4-1 to TRBJ2-3; perhaps TRBD1 as D (5 bases). V lost 2 bases to trimming and J lost 0 bases, with 12 bases between them. The CDR3 runs to 16 residues. Germline V gene data show CDR1 as MGHRA and CDR2 as YSYEKL. The CDR3 region has the DNA TGCGCCAGCAGCCAACGGGCAGGGCTCAGCACAGATACGCAGTATTTT. It translates to CASSQRAGLSTDTQYF.

This clone turned up a few times. The chain employs TRBV13 and TRBJ2-7; 7 bases line up with TRBD1. After removal of 5 bases from V and 2 bases from J, the junction contained 9 bases not matched to a gene. Looked up from germline, CDR1 is PRHDT and CDR2 is FYEKMQ (reference sequence). CDR3 length: 15 amino acids. In nucleotides, the CDR3 is TGTGCCAGCAGCACTCGACAGGGTGGGACCTACGAGCAGTACTTC. Translated: CASSTRQGGTYEQYF.

The chain links TRBV12-5 to TRBJ1-2; the D is unclear. Deletions cut 4 bases from V and 6 bases from J, with 15 bases between. Germline CDR1 is LGHNT and CDR2 is FRNRAP. There are 14 residues in the CDR3. The CDR3 coding sequence is TGTGCTAGTGGTTGGGTCAGCACTAGGGATGGCTACACCTTC. This gives the protein CASGWVSTRDGYTF.

This chain connects TRBV27 to TRBJ2-1; 14 nucleotides align to TRBD2. With V trimmed by 5 bases and J by 7 bases, 7 bases remained unmatched. CDR1 and CDR2 (germline): MNHEY, SMNVEV (reference sequence). This CDR3 is 16 amino acids long. In nucleotides, the CDR3 is TGTGCCAGCAGTCCGGGACTAGCGGGGGCCTGGAATGAGCAGTTCTTC. Protein product: CASSPGLAGAWNEQFF.

V and J are TRBV6-5 and TRBJ2-1, with 7 bases fitting TRBD1. Per germline, CDR1 MNHEY and CDR2 SVGAGI. The CDR3 length is 14 residues. Unmatched junction bases numbered 5, after V lost 6 bases and J lost 3 bases. CDR3 amino acids: CASSPRDSYNEQFF. The CDR3 bases are TGTGCCAGCAGCCCCAGGGACAGCTACAATGAGCAGTTCTTC.

About this clone itself: This sample also contains other DNA sequences that code for the same CDR3. CDR3: CASSVAVSGNTIYF. The CDR3 bases are TGTGCCAGCAGCGTAGCCGTCTCTGGAAACACCATATATTTT. The chain uses TRBV9 and TRBJ1-3; D gene ambiguous. Trimming removed 0 bases from V and 0 bases from J, with 4 bases in between. CDR1 is SGDLS and CDR2 is YYNGEE in the germline V gene. CDR3 size: 14 residues.

The chain joins TRBV5-4 to TRBJ2-1, with 9 positions matching TRBD2. With V trimmed by 0 bases and J by 5 bases, 3 bases remained unmatched. The germline gives CDR1 SGHNT, CDR2 YYREEE (reference sequence). The CDR3 has 15 residues. CDR3 bases: TGTGCCAGCAGCTTGGTAGCGGGGGCGGACAATGAGCAGTTCTTC. This translates into CASSLVAGADNEQFF.

This chain joins TRBV9 and TRBJ1-5; possibly TRBD1 for D (6 bases). The V gene's germline CDR1 is SGDLS and CDR2 YYNGEE. The ends were cut back, 0 bases at V and 2 bases at J, with 6 bases in the middle. CDR3 length: 14 amino acids. CDR3 residues: CASSVEGGNQPQHF. CDR3 in DNA: TGTGCCAGCAGCGTAGAGGGGGGCAATCAGCCCCAGCATTTT.

A few counts support this clone. This chain links TRBV5-6 with TRBJ2-7, with TRBD2 matching over 8 bases. In germline, CDR1 is SGHDT, CDR2 YYEEEE. V dropped 6 bases and J dropped 6; count of bases not matched to a gene: 8. The CDR3 covers 13 residues. The CDR3 coding sequence is TGTGCCAGCACCACTGGAGGGACTAGCGAGCAGTACTTC. Residues: CASTTGGTSEQYF.

This chain links TRBV9 with TRBJ2-1; 7 bases fit TRBD2. V lost 3 bases and J lost 3; bases outside the gene matches: 6. The germline CDR1 and CDR2 sequences are SGDLS and YYNGEE. CDR3 size: 15 residues. Written as DNA, the CDR3 is TGTGCCAGCAGCGGGGGGGGTCGGGGCTACAATGAGCAGTTCTTC. Protein: CASSGGGRGYNEQFF.

The chain has TRBV5-6 and TRBJ1-2; D may be TRBD1 (5 bases). CDR1 is SGHDT, CDR2 YYEEEE, per germline. The CDR3 length is 14 residues. V was shortened by 0 bases and J by 3 bases, with 9 bases between the two germline ends. CDR3 sequence (DNA): TGTGCCAGCAGCTTGGGACAGAACGACTATGGCTACACCTTC. This encodes CASSLGQNDYGYTF.

To note about this clone: Other DNA sequences in this sample translate to the same CDR3. The genes are TRBV9 and TRBJ2-5, with 8 bases matching TRBD2. This CDR3 spans 15 amino acids. Germline CDR1 reads SGDLS; CDR2 reads YYNGEE. Unmatched junction bases numbered 6, after V lost 0 bases and J lost 5 bases. The CDR3 bases are TGTGCCAGCAGCGTAGTGGGGACTAGGGGGGAGACCCAGTACTTC. Amino acid sequence: CASSVVGTRGETQYF. Based on the CDR3 plus reference TRBV9 and TRBJ2-5, the full variable domain is DSGVTQTPKHLITATGQRVTLRCSPRSGDLSVYWYQQSLDQGLQFLIQYYNGEERAKGNILERFSAQQFPDLHSELNLSSLELGDSALYFCASSVVGTRGETQYFGPGTRLLVL.

The V call is TRBV4-1, the J call TRBJ2-3; D unresolved. The CDR3 is made up of 16 amino acids. Germline CDR1 reads MGHRA; CDR2 reads YSYEKL. With 3 bases removed from V and 0 bases from J, the gap between germline ends came to 13 bases. The DNA for the CDR3 is TGCGCCAGCAGCCAGATCGACTCGGCTAGCACAGATACGCAGTATTTT. Protein product: CASSQIDSASTDTQYF.